This T cell receptor (beta chain) was profiled in a study of blood T cell repertoires in COVID-19 (TCRdb year 2020). For context, the study as a whole: Samples covering the acute and convalescent phases of COVID-19 were provided by collaborators in the United States, Italy and Spain. Samples came from the ongoing ImmuneRACE study (first 160 participants) plus 1,254 subjects from 6 global collaborators. Where available, HLA class I and class II types were obtained from metadata supplied by the sample provider rather than from assay-based typing. The prospective study material was composed of cDNA or gDNA derived from T cells, B-cell-depleted T cells, or PBMCs. Deeply sampled blood TCRbeta repertoires from subjects exposed to, actively infected with, or recovered from COVID-19 were included in the dataset. The repertoires were made available in a free public database intended to serve as a resource for research on the immune response to SARS-CoV-2. Nearly every sample came with metadata listing a de-identified subject ID, COVID-19 status, age in years and sex.

Collaborating institutions collected whole blood in K2EDTA tubes following their own protocols. Collaborator samples were shipped for TCRbeta analysis as frozen whole blood, isolated PBMCs, or DNA extracted from either sample type. With respect to this clone: The antigen it recognizes is unknown. Base qualities are not at hand, and no much larger clone is one base apart.

TCRbeta CDR3 regions were amplified from genomic DNA using the immunoSEQ Assay, a bias-controlled multiplex PCR. The source study handled its data this way. Within the assay, amplification of reference gene primers was used to estimate how many nucleated cells each sample contained. To quantify the absolute abundance of each unique TCRbeta CDR3 rearrangement, sequence reads were collapsed and filtered. For each sample, productive Simpson clonality was calculated as the square root of Simpson's diversity index over productive rearrangements. This is the immuneACCESS table as TCRdb keeps it, with only in-frame sequences that have V and J called. A part of the clones is gone; compared with another copy, unresolved V genes explain less than half, and the rest is unexplained. That table gives V, J and clone size, and the DNA gave D and trimming. The sample data list approximately 150,000 clones, and about 87% of these were observed just once. The top ten clones comprise over 8.5% of the sample.

On the study overall, not on this receptor specifically: How much clinical and demographic metadata was included differed by source and by participant, and the metadata was provided uncurated.

This TCR was recovered from a woman between 50 and 59 years old with active or convalescent COVID-19. The sequenced sample was peripheral blood.

The CDR3 reads as follows: CASSSSLTVRGRNQPQHF. In nucleotide form, the sequence is TGTGCCAGCAGCTCATCACTCACGGTCAGGGGGCGAAATCAGCCCCAGCATTTT. In this chain, TRBV13 is recombined with TRBJ1-5; 8 bases in the junction line up with TRBD1. Ends trimmed: V by 4 bases, J by 4 bases; bases unmatched to a gene: 15. Sequences PRHDT (CDR1) and FYEKMQ (CDR2) are obtained from the germline V gene (reference sequence). The CDR3 sequence holds 18 residues, the cysteine and phenylalanine included. The only DNA kept is the CDR3, 54 bases in frame from the first base.